Following are 7 T cell receptor beta chains from one sample sequenced in a study of blood T cell repertoires in COVID-19. TCRdb keeps only in-frame clones here, not all; method: immunoSEQ multiplex PCR. This table holds some 170,000 clones, around 85% found once. The specimen sequenced was PBMCs or T cells enriched from blood (not recorded which). The receptors come from a man between 40 and 49 years old who had recovered from COVID-19.

This clone was counted between two and nine times. The chain combines TRBV11-2 with TRBJ2-7, with TRBD1 identical over 7 bases. The CDR3 has 13 residues. CDR1 and CDR2 from the germline V gene are SGHAT and FQNNGV. After removal of 3 bases from V and 5 bases from J, the junction contained 4 bases not matched to a gene. Here the CDR3 DNA reads TGTGCCAGCAGCTTGTATACAGGGGACGAGCAGTACTTC. Encoded protein: CASSLYTGDEQYF.

This chain connects TRBV5-8 to TRBJ1-6, with 9 bases that match TRBD1. The CDR3 sequence is 15 residues long. Germline CDR1 and CDR2: SGHTS and YDEGEE. Trimming took 7 bases from V and 3 from J; bases not matched to a gene: 5. The CDR3 protein is CASPSTGGYNSPLHF. Written as DNA, the CDR3 is TGTGCCAGCCCCTCGACAGGGGGCTATAATTCACCCCTCCACTTT.

The CDR3 spells CASSVGGQMNTEAFF. The CDR3 DNA follows: TGTGCCAGCAGCGTAGGGGGACAGATGAACACTGAAGCTTTCTTT. This chain connects TRBV9 to TRBJ1-1; 7 bases match TRBD1. Germline V gene sequence: CDR1 SGDLS, CDR2 YYNGEE. The CDR3 is 15 residues long. Trimming took 0 bases from V and 0 from J; bases not matched to a gene: 2. The full variable domain, with the rest looked up from reference TRBV9 and TRBJ1-1, is DSGVTQTPKHLITATGQRVTLRCSPRSGDLSVYWYQQSLDQGLQFLIQYYNGEERAKGNILERFSAQQFPDLHSELNLSSLELGDSALYFCASSVGGQMNTEAFFGQGTRLTVV.

This chain joins TRBV29-1 and TRBJ1-5, with a tentative D call TRBD1 (5 bases). CDR3 length: 13 residues. From germline, CDR1 is SQVTM and CDR2 ANQGSEA. V gave up 3 bases and J gave up 2 bases, with 8 bases separating them. CDR3 in amino acids: CSVESGGNQPQHF. For the CDR3, the DNA is TGCAGCGTTGAGTCGGGGGGCAATCAGCCCCAGCATTTT.

The chain links TRBV29-1 to TRBJ1-1; 8 bases are a match to TRBD1. The J segment lost 1 base and the V segment lost 6 bases, leaving 4 bases of the junction unmatched. Germline CDR1 is SQVTM and CDR2 is ANQGSEA. This CDR3 spans 13 amino acids. In DNA, the CDR3 is TGCAGCGTGATAGGGACAGGGAACACTGAAGCTTTCTTT. The encoded protein is CSVIGTGNTEAFF.

The chain couples TRBV7-9 to TRBJ1-1, with D possibly TRBD1 on 6 matching bases. CDR3 size: 15 residues. The germline CDR1 and CDR2 sequences are SEHNR and FQNEAQ (reference sequence). Trimming removed 5 bases at V and 1 base at J, with 14 bases between. CDR3 region: CASSRGQMGNTEAFF. In nucleotides, the CDR3 is TGTGCCAGCAGCCGAGGACAGATGGGGAACACTGAAGCTTTCTTT. The complete variable domain, with remaining parts taken from reference TRBV7-9 and TRBJ1-1, reads DTGVSQNPRHKITKRGQNVTFRCDPISEHNRLYWYRQTLGQGPEFLTYFQNEAQLEKSRLLSDRFSAERPKGSFSTLEIQRTEQGDSAMYLCASSRGQMGNTEAFFGQGTRLTVV.

A note on this clone: A much larger clone lies a single base off, so this may be a read error. This sample includes further DNA sequences coding for the same CDR3. This rearrangement joins TRBV11-1 to TRBJ1-5, with 7 bases identical to TRBD1. Germline V CDR1 and CDR2: SGHAT, FQDESV (reference sequence). The V segment lost 4 bases and the J segment 4 bases; nucleotides outside the gene matches: 1. The CDR3 contains 13 residues. CDR3 loop: CASSSTGNQPQHF. Written as DNA, the CDR3 is TGTGCCAGCAGCTCGACAGGGAATCAGCCCCAGCATTTT.